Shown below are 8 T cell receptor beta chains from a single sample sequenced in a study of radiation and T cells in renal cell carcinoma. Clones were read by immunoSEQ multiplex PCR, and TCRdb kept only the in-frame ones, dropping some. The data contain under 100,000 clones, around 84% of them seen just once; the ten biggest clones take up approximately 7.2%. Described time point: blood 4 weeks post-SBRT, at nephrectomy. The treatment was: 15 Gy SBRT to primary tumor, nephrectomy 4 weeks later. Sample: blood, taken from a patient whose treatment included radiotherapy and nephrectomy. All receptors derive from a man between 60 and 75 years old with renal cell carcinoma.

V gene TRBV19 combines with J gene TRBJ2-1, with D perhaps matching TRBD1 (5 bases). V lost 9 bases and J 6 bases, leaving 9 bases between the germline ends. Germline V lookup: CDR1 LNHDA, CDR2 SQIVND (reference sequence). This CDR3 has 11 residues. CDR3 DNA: TGTGCCAGCCGACAGTTCAATGAGCAGTTCTTC. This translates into CASRQFNEQFF.

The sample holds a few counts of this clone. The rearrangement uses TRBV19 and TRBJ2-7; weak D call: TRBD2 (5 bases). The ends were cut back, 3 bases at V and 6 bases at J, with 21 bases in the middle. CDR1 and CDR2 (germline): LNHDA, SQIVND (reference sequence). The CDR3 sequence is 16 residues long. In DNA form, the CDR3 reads TGTGCCAGTAGTATCCGGAGTCCTCCGGGAAGTTCCGAGCAGTACTTC. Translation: CASSIRSPPGSSEQYF.

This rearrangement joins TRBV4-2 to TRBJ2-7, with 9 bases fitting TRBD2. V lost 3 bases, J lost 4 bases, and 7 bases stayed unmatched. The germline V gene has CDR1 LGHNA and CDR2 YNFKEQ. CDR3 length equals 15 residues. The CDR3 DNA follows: TGTGCCAGCAGCCATCGCCCGGGACTAGCTTACGAGCAGTACTTC. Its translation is CASSHRPGLAYEQYF.

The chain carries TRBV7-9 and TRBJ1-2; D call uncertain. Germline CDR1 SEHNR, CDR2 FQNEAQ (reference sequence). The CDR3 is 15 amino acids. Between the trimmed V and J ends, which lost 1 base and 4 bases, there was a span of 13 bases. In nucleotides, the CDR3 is TGTGCCAGCAGCTTAGTAGAATTTCGGGTCTATGGCTACACCTTC. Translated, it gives CASSLVEFRVYGYTF.

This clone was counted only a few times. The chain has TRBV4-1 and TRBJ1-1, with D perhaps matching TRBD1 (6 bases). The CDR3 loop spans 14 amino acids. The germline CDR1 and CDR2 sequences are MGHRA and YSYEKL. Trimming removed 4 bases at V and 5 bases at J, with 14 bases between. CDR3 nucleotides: TGCGCCAGCAGCCCTGGAGGGGGAAAGACTGAAGCTTTCTTT. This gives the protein CASSPGGGKTEAFF.

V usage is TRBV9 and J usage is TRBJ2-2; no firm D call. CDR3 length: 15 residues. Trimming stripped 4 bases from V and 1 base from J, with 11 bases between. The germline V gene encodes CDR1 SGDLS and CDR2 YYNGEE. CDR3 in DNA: TGTGCCAGCAGCACCTTCCTGGGGAACACCGGGGAGCTGTTTTTT. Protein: CASSTFLGNTGELFF.

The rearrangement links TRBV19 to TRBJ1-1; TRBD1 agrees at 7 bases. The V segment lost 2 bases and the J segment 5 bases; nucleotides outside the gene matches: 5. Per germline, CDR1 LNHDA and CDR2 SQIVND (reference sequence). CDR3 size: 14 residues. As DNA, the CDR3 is TGTGCCAGTAGTATACAGACAGGGAGGACTGAAGCTTTCTTT. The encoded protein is CASSIQTGRTEAFF.

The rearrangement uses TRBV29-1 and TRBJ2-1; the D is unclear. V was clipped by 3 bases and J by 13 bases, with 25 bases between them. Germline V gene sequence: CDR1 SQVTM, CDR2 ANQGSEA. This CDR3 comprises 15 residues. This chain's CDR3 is CSVDQRSRTAQVQFF. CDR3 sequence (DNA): TGCAGCGTTGATCAGCGCTCGCGAACAGCCCAAGTTCAGTTCTTC.